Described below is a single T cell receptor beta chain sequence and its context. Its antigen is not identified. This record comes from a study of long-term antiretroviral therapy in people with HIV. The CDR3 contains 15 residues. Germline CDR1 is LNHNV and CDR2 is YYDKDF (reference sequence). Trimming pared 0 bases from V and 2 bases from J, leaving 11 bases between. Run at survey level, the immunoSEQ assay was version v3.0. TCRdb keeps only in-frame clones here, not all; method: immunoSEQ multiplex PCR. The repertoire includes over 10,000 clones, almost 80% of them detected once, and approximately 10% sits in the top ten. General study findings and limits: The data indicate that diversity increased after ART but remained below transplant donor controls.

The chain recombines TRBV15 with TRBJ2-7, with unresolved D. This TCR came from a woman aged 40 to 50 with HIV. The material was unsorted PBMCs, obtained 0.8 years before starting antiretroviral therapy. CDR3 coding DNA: TGTGCCACCAGCAGAGACAGGCCGACGACCTACGAGCAGTACTTC. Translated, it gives CATSRDRPTTYEQYF. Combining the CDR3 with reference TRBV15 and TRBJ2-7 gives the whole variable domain DAMVIQNPRYQVTQFGKPVTLSCSQTLNHNVMYWYQQKSSQAPKLLFHYYDKDFNNEADTPDNFQSRRPNTSFCFLDIRSPGLGDTAMYLCATSRDRPTTYEQYFGPGTRLTVT.